This T cell receptor (beta chain) was sequenced in a study of blood T cell repertoires in COVID-19 (dated by TCRdb to between 2020 and 2021). About the study as a whole: Samples covering the acute and convalescent phases of COVID-19 were provided by collaborators in the United States, Italy and Spain. The prospective study material was composed of cDNA or gDNA derived from T cells, B-cell-depleted T cells, or PBMCs. Subjects who had been exposed to COVID-19, were actively infected with it, or had recovered from it provided the deeply sampled blood TCRbeta repertoires that made up the dataset. The repertoires were released in a freely available public database meant as a resource for research on the immune response to SARS-CoV-2. The samples were drawn from the first 160 participants of the ongoing ImmuneRACE study and from over 950 subjects provided by 6 global collaborators. The sample metadata nearly always contained a de-identified subject ID, COVID-19 status, age in years and sex. Where available, HLA class I and class II types were obtained from metadata supplied by the sample provider rather than from assay-based typing.

Including the terminal cysteine and phenylalanine, the CDR3 comprises 11 residues. Only CDR3 DNA remains: 33 bases, in frame from the first base. The germline V gene (reference sequence) yields MNHNY for CDR1 and SVGAGI for CDR2. The germline ends are 6 bases apart after V is trimmed by 6 bases and J by 4 bases. One collaborating source in Seattle enrolled patients while the patients were actively infected and followed the patients over time throughout the course of disease. Collaborating institutions collected whole blood in K2EDTA tubes following their own protocols. Collaborator samples were shipped for TCRbeta analysis as frozen whole blood, isolated PBMCs, or DNA extracted from either sample type. General conclusions and limits of the study: The quantity of clinical and demographic metadata differed by source and by participant and was supplied without curation.

The immunoSEQ Assay, a bias-controlled multiplex PCR, was used to amplify TCRbeta CDR3 regions from genomic DNA. The paper's data handling went like this. The number of nucleated cells in each sample was estimated from the amplification of reference gene primers within the assay. To quantify the absolute abundance of each unique TCRbeta CDR3 rearrangement, sequence reads were collapsed and filtered. For each sample, productive Simpson clonality was calculated as the square root of Simpson's diversity index across productive rearrangements. Here the immuneACCESS table is served through TCRdb, limited to in-frame sequences with V and J called. Missing clones are a known gap in these copies; in checked studies unresolved V genes cover under half, and the rest lacks a known reason. Clone size and V and J calls were adopted from that table, with D and trimming inferred from the DNA. This sample gives some 350,000 clones in total; roughly 90% of them show up just once. Around 2.8% of the sample belongs to the ten largest clones.

As concerns this clone: It has no known antigen specificity. No clone much larger than this one lies a single base away; base qualities are absent.

The clonotype comes from a woman aged 25 to 45 with COVID-19, enrolled during active disease. The sequence links TRBV6-6 to TRBJ1-2; no D segment can be confidently identified. Sequencing input: peripheral blood. The CDR3 protein sequence reads: CASSVAYGYTF. The sequenced DNA: TGTGCCAGCAGCGTGGCCTATGGCTACACCTTC.